This T cell receptor beta chain stems from a study of cytomegalovirus exposure and HLA in healthy donors (dated by TCRdb to the late 2010s). As for the study more broadly: A later analysis indicated that the 130 or so validation repertoires were generated on the platform also employed for the approximately 690 repertoires of the first cohort. The study aimed to test whether signatures of past pathogen exposure could be identified by cataloging public T cell receptors. In addition to the first cohort of 666 subjects, a separate validation cohort of 120 different subjects was used. To predict cytomegalovirus infection status, the study combined high-throughput TCR immunosequencing, statistical association of individual TCRs with disease status, and machine learning.

According to the germline V gene, CDR1 reads SQVTM and CDR2 reads ANQGSEA. Unmatched junction bases come to 5, with V trimmed by 7 bases and J by 0 bases. The CDR3 goes from the cysteine to the phenylalanine over 13 residues. The CDR3 DNA has 39 bases and is translated from base 1. Receptors were amplified or captured by the immunoSEQ multiplex PCR assay. Per the authors' processing: To diagnose cytomegalovirus status from the catalog of TCR beta chain sequences, a statistical classification framework was built. In TCRdb, the immuneACCESS table is reduced to in-frame sequences with V and J assigned. These tables do not hold every clone; where another copy was compared, an unresolved V gene accounts for under half, and the others remain unexplained. That table gives V, J and clone size, and the DNA gave D and trimming. Here the sample has about 56,000 clones; roughly 87% occur a single time. The ten largest clones represent roughly 15% of the sample.

What the study reported, not specific to this receptor: Three of the identified cytomegalovirus-associated TCR beta chains were confirmed in vitro to be specific for cytomegalovirus antigens. A later analysis found that TCRs clustered in the first cohort also tended to co-occur in the 110 or so validation repertoires, with 94% of cluster scores above 0. The authors suggested that the approach could potentially be generalized to other disease states and immunological phenotypes. The study gave a list of 150 to 200 TCR beta chains associated with cytomegalovirus. Most TCR sequences were seen in very few donors, while some public TCRs were found in many individuals. The classifier was reported to diagnose cytomegalovirus status with high specificity and sensitivity in both the original cohort and the validation cohort. A later analysis lacked HLA typing for the validation cohort, so it scored co-occurrence in that cohort across all 120 repertoires.

This clone has a handful of counts. Its antigen is not yet known. No much larger clone is present one base from it, and per-base qualities are unavailable. Separate from the approximately 670-subject first cohort, the validation cohort of 95 to 150 subjects was the group to which the donors belonged. Sample: PBMCs. The chain links TRBV29-1 with TRBJ1-1; 7 bases in the junction line up with TRBD1. The sequence came from a woman between 18 and 30 years old in good health and CMV-seronegative. The CDR3 loop reads CSALQGMNTEAFF. The sequenced DNA: TGCAGCGCCCTACAGGGGATGAACACTGAAGCTTTCTTT.